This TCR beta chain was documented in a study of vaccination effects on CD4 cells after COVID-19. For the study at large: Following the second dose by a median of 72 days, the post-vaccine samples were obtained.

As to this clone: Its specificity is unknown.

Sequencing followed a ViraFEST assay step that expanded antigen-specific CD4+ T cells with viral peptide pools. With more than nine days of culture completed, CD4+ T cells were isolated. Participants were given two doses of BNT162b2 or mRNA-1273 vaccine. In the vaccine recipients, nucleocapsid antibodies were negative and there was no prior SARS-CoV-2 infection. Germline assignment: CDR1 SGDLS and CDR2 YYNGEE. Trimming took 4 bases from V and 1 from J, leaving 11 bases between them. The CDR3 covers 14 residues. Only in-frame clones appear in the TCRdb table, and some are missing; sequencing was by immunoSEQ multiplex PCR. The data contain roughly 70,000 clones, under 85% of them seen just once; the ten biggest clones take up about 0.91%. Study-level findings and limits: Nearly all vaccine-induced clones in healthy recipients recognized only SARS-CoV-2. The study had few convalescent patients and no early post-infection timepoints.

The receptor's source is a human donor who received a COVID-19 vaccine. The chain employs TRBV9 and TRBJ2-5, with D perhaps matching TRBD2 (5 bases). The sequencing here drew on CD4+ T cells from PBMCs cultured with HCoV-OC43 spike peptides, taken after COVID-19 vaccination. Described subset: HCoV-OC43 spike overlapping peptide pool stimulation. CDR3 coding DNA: TGTGCCAGCAGCTCCCGGGGTAGCCAAGAGACCCAGTACTTC. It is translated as CASSSRGSQETQYF.